A selection of T cell receptor beta chains follows, all from one sample in a study of metastatic and nonmetastatic thyroid tumors. Via MiXCR, TCRdb re-called the PCR reads. The sample records about 17,000 clones, approximately 23% being singletons. Sample: adjacent normal tissue. The source of these receptors is a female donor with papillary thyroid cancer or a benign thyroid nodule (not recorded which). Some clones in this sample may be carry-over from other donors' samples. The CDR3 runs from the conserved cysteine through the conserved F or W. D genes are given only for firm matches. Expanded clones get a size class; other rows say once, few or many, or leave the size out.

D gene,CDR3 length,V gene,J gene,clone size,CDR3 protein,CDR3 DNA
.,15,TRBV9,TRBJ1-1,many,CASSPTGGGATEAFF,TGTGCCAGCAGCCCTACGGGGGGGGGTGCCACTGAAGCTTTCTTT
.,13,TRBV12-5,TRBJ1-3,few,CASGRDSGNTIYF,TGTGCTAGTGGGAGGGACTCTGGAAACACCATATATTTT
.,12,TRBV4-1,TRBJ2-7,.,CASSPSGYEQYF,TGCGCCAGCAGCCCCTCGGGCTACGAGCAGTACTTC
TRBD2,15,TRBV11-1,TRBJ2-1,.,CASSYGTRVYNEQFF,TGTGCCAGCAGCTACGGGACTAGGGTCTACAATGAGCAGTTCTTC
.,14,TRBV5-5,TRBJ2-7,many,CASSLEWGSYEQYF,TGTGCCAGCAGCTTGGAGTGGGGAAGCTACGAGCAGTACTTC
.,13,TRBV30,TRBJ2-5,.,CAWSVRAGLAQYF,TGTGCCTGGAGTGTACGGGCAGGTTTGGCCCAGTACTTC
.,21,TRBV11-1,TRBJ1-3,many,CASSLAFIGGGSGVSGNTIYF,TGTGCCAGCAGCTTAGCCTTTATCGGGGGAGGAAGCGGGGTCTCTGGAAACACCATATATTTT
TRBD2,15,TRBV6-1,TRBJ2-1,.,CASSTDTGEGNEQFF,TGTGCCAGCAGTACGGATACTGGGGAGGGCAATGAGCAGTTCTTC
.,16,TRBV9,TRBJ2-1,many,CASSLVGTHSYNEQFF,TGTGCCAGCAGCTTAGTTGGGACACACTCCTACAATGAGCAGTTCTTC
.,14,TRBV14,TRBJ1-1,many,CASSQGHRNTEAFF,TGTGCCAGCAGCCAAGGACACCGGAACACTGAAGCTTTCTTT
.,14,TRBV11-3,TRBJ2-5,many,CASSSGSNQETQYF,TGTGCCAGCAGCTCTGGGAGTAACCAAGAGACCCAGTACTTC
TRBD1,16,TRBV14,TRBJ2-7,many,CASSHALQGSTCEQYF,TGTGCCAGCAGCCACGCCCTACAGGGGTCAACCTGCGAGCAGTACTTC
.,13,TRBV30,TRBJ1-1,many,CAWSVGRGSEAFF,TGTGCCTGGAGTGTCGGCAGGGGAAGTGAAGCTTTCTTT
.,15,TRBV30,TRBJ2-7,few,CAWSPRTELTGEQYF,TGTGCCTGGAGCCCCCGGACAGAGTTGACGGGCGAGCAGTACTTC
.,13,TRBV5-1,TRBJ2-1,.,CASRSALLNEQFF,TGCGCCAGCAGGTCGGCTCTCTTGAATGAGCAGTTCTTC
.,14,TRBV5-1,TRBJ2-4,.,CASSLVQEQEAQYF,TGCGCCAGCAGCTTGGTTCAGGAACAAGAGGCCCAGTACTTC
.,13,TRBV11-2,TRBJ1-5,.,CASSPGVRQPQHF,TGTGCCAGCAGCCCGGGGGTGAGGCAGCCCCAGCATTTT
.,14,TRBV18,TRBJ1-3,.,CASAPRDSGNTIYF,TGTGCCAGCGCGCCTAGAGACTCTGGAAACACCATATATTTT
.,15,TRBV5-5,TRBJ1-6,.,CASSFSGTYNSPLHF,TGTGCCAGCAGCTTTTCCGGAACTTATAATTCACCCCTCCACTTT
.,17,TRBV7-9,TRBJ2-2,many,CASSLSQGTASTGELFF,TGTGCCAGCAGCTTAAGTCAGGGGACGGCTAGCACCGGGGAGCTGTTTTTT
TRBD2,18,TRBV6-5,TRBJ2-1,.,CASSYGTSGSLSYNEQFF,TGTGCCAGCAGTTACGGGACTAGCGGGAGTTTATCCTACAATGAGCAGTTCTTC
.,13,TRBV5-1,TRBJ2-1,few,CASSWTPYNEQFF,TGCGCCAGCAGCTGGACACCTTACAATGAGCAGTTCTTC
.,12,TRBV5-1,TRBJ2-4,many,CASSGSKNIQYF,TGCGCCAGCAGCGGTTCCAAAAACATTCAGTACTTC
.,13,TRBV19,TRBJ2-7,medium-sized,CASSISLTYEQYF,TGTGCCAGTAGTATAAGTCTAACCTACGAGCAGTACTTC
.,14,TRBV18,TRBJ2-7,many,CASSPEGRSYEQYF,TGTGCCAGCTCACCAGAGGGACGCTCCTACGAGCAGTACTTC
.,14,TRBV5-1,TRBJ1-4,many,CASSLGAANEKLFF,TGCGCCAGCAGCTTGGGGGCAGCTAATGAAAAACTGTTTTTT
TRBD2,18,TRBV11-3,TRBJ2-3,many,CASSSNPFASGSTDTQYF,TGTGCCAGCAGCTCCAATCCCTTCGCTAGCGGGAGCACAGATACGCAGTATTTT
.,15,TRBV7-9,TRBJ2-1,.,CASRPWAGAFNEQFF,TGTGCCAGCCGTCCTTGGGCAGGGGCTTTCAATGAGCAGTTCTTC
TRBD2,15,TRBV20-1,TRBJ2-1,.,CSARGEPPRFNEQFF,TGCAGTGCTCGGGGGGAACCACCGAGGTTCAACGAGCAGTTCTTC
TRBD1,14,TRBV2,TRBJ1-1,few,CASSGGQGGTEAFF,TGTGCCAGCAGTGGTGGGCAGGGGGGCACTGAGGCTTTCTTT
.,14,TRBV20-1,TRBJ2-1,.,CSAGNMVGYNEQFF,TGCAGTGCCGGAAACATGGTTGGTTACAATGAGCAGTTCTTC
TRBD1,18,TRBV11-2,TRBJ1-1,.,CASSPRPRTGGLNAEAFF,TGTGCCAGCAGCCCGAGACCGAGGACAGGGGGACTGAACGCTGAAGCTTTCTTT
.,13,TRBV2,TRBJ2-1,many,CASRSGSYNEQFF,TGTGCCAGCAGGTCAGGGTCCTACAATGAGCAGTTCTTC
.,14,TRBV19,TRBJ2-1,many,CASSRDGGLDEQFF,TGTGCCAGTAGCCGGGACGGTGGGCTCGATGAGCAGTTCTTC
.,14,TRBV20-1,TRBJ2-7,.,CSDRPRGEQYEQYF,TGCAGTGACAGACCTAGGGGGGAACAGTACGAGCAGTACTTC